This T cell receptor beta chain is drawn from a study of T cells in Graves' hyperthyroidism and ophthalmopathy. Study-level background: Peripheral blood specimens were obtained at initial diagnosis, prior to any treatment. General study points: Among thyroid clonotypes expanded above 0.001, most also appeared in blood.

This clonotype appeared many times. Its matching antigen is unknown. RNA transcripts yielded amplified TCR beta CDR3 regions. The HTBI primer set served for first-round RT-PCR of the TCR CDR3. Each CDR3 protein is one row after TCRdb ran MiXCR on the multiplex PCR reads. The sample yields fewer than 500,000 distinct CDR3 sequences, 13% seen once. Among the patients, aged 18 to 65, hyperthyroidism was newly diagnosed and had lasted under 2 months. Fresh peripheral blood, 8 to 10 ml of it, supplied the PBMCs. From germline, CDR1 is MDHEN and CDR2 SYDVKM. The CDR3 has 13 amino acids. V was cut by 2 bases and J by 3 bases, with 5 bases left in between.

Material: blood. V gene TRBV28 combines with J gene TRBJ1-5; D gene uncertain. The clonotype comes from a man aged 25 to 40 with Graves' hyperthyroidism that later progressed to Graves' ophthalmopathy. CDR3 sequence (DNA): TGTGCCAGCAGTTTACTGTTCAATCAGCCCCAGCATTTT. Protein: CASSLLFNQPQHF.